This TCR beta chain comes out of a study of shared clonotypes between healthy human individuals. As for the study in general: Per-donor plates numbered three CD4 naive, three CD4 memory, two CD8 naive and one CD8 memory.

On this clone itself: Its antigen is undetermined.

The input for sorted-subset replicate PCRs was about 0.2 ug DNA, 25,000 to 35,000 T cell genomes. Data came from immunoSEQ multiplex PCR; TCRdb stores just in-frame clones and leaves some out. This table has 2.3 million or so clones, about 92% appearing once. A CD45RA-negative memory subset and a CD45RA+ naive subset were separated from the CD4+ cells. General study points: A few donors had about 5% of their naive CD4 clonotypes in common.

This receptor was taken from a young man in good health. Some clones in this sample may be carry-over from other donors' samples. The sample comprised naive CD4+ T cells from PBMCs. The subset was: CD45RA+ positively selected.

Here the CDR3 DNA reads TGTGCCAGCAGCTTGTCCAGCATTTACACTGAAGCTTTCTTT. This codes for CASSLSSIYTEAFF. This chain uses TRBV7-9 with TRBJ1-1; D gene uncertain. V lost 3 bases and J 3 bases, leaving 11 bases between the germline ends. The V gene's germline CDR1 is SEHNR and CDR2 FQNEAQ (reference sequence). The CDR3 contains 14 residues. The full variable domain, in which reference TRBV7-9 and TRBJ1-1 provide the parts outside the CDR3, is DTGVSQNPRHKITKRGQNVTFRCDPISEHNRLYWYRQTLGQGPEFLTYFQNEAQLEKSRLLSDRFSAERPKGSFSTLEIQRTEQGDSAMYLCASSLSSIYTEAFFGQGTRLTVV.